This passage covers 17 T cell receptor beta chains from one sample sequenced in a study of cytomegalovirus exposure and HLA in healthy donors. PCR amplification relied on 60 Vbeta primers (plus 13 Jbeta primers). Assay used: immunoSEQ multiplex PCR; TCRdb lists only in-frame clones, some missing. The table lists 150,000 to 200,000 clones, 77% of them singletons. Sequencing was carried out using PBMCs. Receptors were obtained from a female donor in good health and CMV-seronegative.

The chain joins TRBV6-5 to TRBJ2-7; TRBD2 aligns across 7 bases. This CDR3 is built from 16 residues. J was trimmed by 2 bases and V by 0 bases; bases with no gene match: 7. Germline V gives CDR1 MNHEY, CDR2 SVGAGI. CDR3 coding DNA: TGTGCCAGCAGTTACTCGACGGCGGGAGAGACCTACGAGCAGTACTTC. It specifies CASSYSTAGETYEQYF.

The chain has TRBV19 and TRBJ1-1; 7 bases agree with TRBD1. CDR1 and CDR2 from the germline V gene are LNHDA and SQIVND (reference sequence). Unmatched junction bases numbered 5, after V lost 6 bases and J lost 1 base. This CDR3 is 14 amino acids long. This chain's CDR3 is CASSPRQGNTEAFF. CDR3 nucleotides: TGTGCCAGTAGCCCCCGACAGGGGAACACTGAAGCTTTCTTT.

This clone appeared a few times. V and J are TRBV20-1 and TRBJ1-6; no clear D. CDR3 length: 10 residues. V lost 3 bases, J lost 11 bases, and 5 bases lay in between. Germline loops: CDR1 DFQATT, CDR2 SNEGSKA (reference sequence). Written as DNA, the CDR3 is TGCAGTGCTAGGCGGACACCCCTCCACTTT. This translates into CSARRTPLHF.

In DNA, the CDR3 is TGTGCCAGCAGCCAGACAGGGGGCGGGTCACCCCTCCACTTT. Protein product: CASSQTGGGSPLHF. The V call is TRBV5-6, the J call TRBJ1-6, with TRBD1 matching over 10 bases. CDR3 length: 14 amino acids. CDR1 is SGHDT, CDR2 YYEEEE, per germline. Trimming cost V 4 bases and J 10 bases; bases outside gene matches: 5.

The chain joins TRBV5-1 to TRBJ2-3; TRBD2 matches 11 bases. Trimming took 0 bases from V and 2 from J; bases not matched to a gene: 8. The CDR3 is 18 residues long. Germline V lookup: CDR1 SGHRS, CDR2 YFSETQ. Written as DNA, the CDR3 is TGCGCCAGCAGCTTGGTCCCCCTAGCGGGGGGTCCCACAGATACGCAGTATTTT. Translation: CASSLVPLAGGPTDTQYF.

The chain recombines TRBV28 with TRBJ2-5, with TRBD2 identical over 8 bases. The CDR3 loop spans 18 amino acids. The germline V gene has CDR1 MDHEN and CDR2 SYDVKM. V trimming: 4 bases; J trimming: 5 bases; junction bases outside the gene matches: 18. The CDR3 loop reads CASSSVFGGALLGETQYF. DNA for the CDR3: TGTGCCAGCAGTTCAGTATTCGGGGGGGCCTTACTGGGGGAGACCCAGTACTTC.

This chain uses TRBV21-1 with TRBJ2-3; TRBD1, the table's D call, lacks a check against the DNA. TRBV21-1 is deemed a pseudogene. This CDR3 has 17 amino acids. The CDR3 nucleotides are TGTGCCAGCAGCAAATCGTCGAGGACAGGGAGCCCAGATACGCAGTATTTT. Residues: CASSKSSRTGSPDTQYF.

The J gene is TRBJ1-5, the V gene TRBV6-1; unclear D gene. V was cut by 2 bases and J by 0 bases, with 8 bases left in between. Germline CDR1 MNHNS, CDR2 SASEGT. The CDR3 covers 15 residues. CDR3 residues: CASSEQDYSNQPQHF. The CDR3 bases are TGTGCCAGCAGTGAACAGGATTATAGCAATCAGCCCCAGCATTTT.

The V and J genes are TRBV10-2 and TRBJ1-6; possible D gene TRBD1, 5 bases. V lost 2 bases, J lost 7 bases, and 15 bases lay in between. This CDR3 spans 16 amino acids. Germline V gene data show CDR1 as WSHSY and CDR2 as SAAADI. The CDR3 here is CASSEVPRQLNSPLHF. The DNA for the CDR3 is TGCGCCAGCAGTGAGGTCCCGAGACAGCTCAATTCACCCCTCCACTTT.

A single count supports this clone. This chain uses TRBV28 with TRBJ2-7; possibly TRBD2 for D (5 bases). CDR3 size: 12 residues. Germline CDR1 is MDHEN and CDR2 is SYDVKM. V lost 6 bases and J 3 bases, leaving 9 bases between the germline ends. The CDR3 coding sequence is TGTGCCAGCAGCGGAGGTTTCTACGAGCAGTACTTC. This codes for CASSGGFYEQYF.

The genes are TRBV5-1 and TRBJ2-1, with 9 bases aligning to TRBD2. The germline CDR1 and CDR2 sequences are SGHRS and YFSETQ. Unmatched junction bases numbered 6, after V lost 0 bases and J lost 2 bases. The CDR3 is 17 amino acids. This CDR3 reads CASSLAGAGGAYNEQFF. As DNA, the CDR3 is TGCGCCAGCAGCTTGGCCGGGGCGGGGGGGGCCTACAATGAGCAGTTCTTC.

The gene calls are TRBV4-1 and TRBJ2-3, with 12 bases identical to TRBD1. The CDR3 totals 14 residues. With V trimmed by 4 bases and J by 7 bases, 3 bases remained unmatched. CDR1 is MGHRA and CDR2 is YSYEKL in the germline V gene. CDR3 DNA sequence: TGCGCCAGCAGCCGGGACAGGGGGCTTTATACGCAGTATTTT. Its protein is CASSRDRGLYTQYF.

This clone was seen only a few times. The chain carries TRBV7-2 and TRBJ1-4; D is possibly TRBD1 (5 bases). The CDR3 is made up of 15 amino acids. CDR1 and CDR2 (germline): SGHTA, FQGNSA. The V and J ends lost 5 bases and 3 bases respectively, with 13 bases between them. The CDR3 sequence is CASSPVSGANEKLFF. The CDR3 DNA reads as TGTGCCAGCAGCCCAGTGTCGGGGGCTAATGAAAAACTGTTTTTT.

The V call is TRBV11-2, the J call TRBJ1-3; D gene ambiguous. Germline CDR1 is SGHAT and CDR2 is FQNNGV. This CDR3 is 14 amino acids long. V was cut by 3 bases and J by 1 base, with 7 bases left in between. CDR3 sequence: CASSFGLSGNTIYF. As DNA, the CDR3 is TGTGCCAGCAGCTTCGGACTTTCTGGAAACACCATATATTTT.

CDR3 nucleotide sequence: TGTGCCAGCAGCTTAGCAACCGAGGGTTACAATGAGCAGTTCTTC. Translation: CASSLATEGYNEQFF. This chain connects TRBV7-8 to TRBJ2-1, with D perhaps matching TRBD2 (5 bases). Per germline, CDR1 SGHVS and CDR2 FQNEAQ. The CDR3 is 15 amino acids. The V and J ends lost 0 bases and 4 bases respectively, with 10 bases between them.

The J gene is TRBJ2-2, the V gene TRBV11-3; maybe TRBD1 (5 bases). The CDR3 consists of 17 residues. CDR1 and CDR2 from the germline V gene are SGHNT and YENEEA. V lost 5 bases to trimming and J lost 3 bases, with 19 bases between them. CDR3 sequence reads: CASSGSTDLLDTGELFF. CDR3 sequence (DNA): TGTGCCAGCAGCGGATCGACAGACCTGCTCGACACCGGGGAGCTGTTTTTT.

J is TRBJ1-3 and V is TRBV30, with D tentatively TRBD1 (6 bases). From germline, CDR1 is GTSNPN and CDR2 SVGIG (reference sequence). V lost 2 bases, J lost 4 bases, and 18 bases lay in between. The CDR3 contains 16 residues. The CDR3 is CAWSRMKQGGGNTIYF. As DNA, the CDR3 is TGTGCCTGGAGTCGGATGAAACAGGGAGGGGGAAACACCATATATTTT.